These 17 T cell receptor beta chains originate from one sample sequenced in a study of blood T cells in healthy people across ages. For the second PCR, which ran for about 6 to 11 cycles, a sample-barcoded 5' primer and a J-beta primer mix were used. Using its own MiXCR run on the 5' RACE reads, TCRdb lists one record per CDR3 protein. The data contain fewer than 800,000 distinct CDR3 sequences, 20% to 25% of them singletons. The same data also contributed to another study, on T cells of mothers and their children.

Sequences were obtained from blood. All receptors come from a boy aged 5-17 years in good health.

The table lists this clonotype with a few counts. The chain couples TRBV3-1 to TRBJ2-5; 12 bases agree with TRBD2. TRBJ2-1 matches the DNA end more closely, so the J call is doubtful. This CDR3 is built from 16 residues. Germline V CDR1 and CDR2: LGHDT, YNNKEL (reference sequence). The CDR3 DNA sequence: TGTGCCAGCAGCCAAGGTAGGACTAGCGGGAACAATGAGCAGTTCTTC. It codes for CASSQGRTSGNNEQFF.

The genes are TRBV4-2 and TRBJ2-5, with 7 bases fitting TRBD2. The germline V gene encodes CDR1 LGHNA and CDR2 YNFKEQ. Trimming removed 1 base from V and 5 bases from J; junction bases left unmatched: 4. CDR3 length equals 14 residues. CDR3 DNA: TGTGCCAGCAGCCAAGCCGGGCGGGAGGAGACCCAGTACTTC. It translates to CASSQAGREETQYF.

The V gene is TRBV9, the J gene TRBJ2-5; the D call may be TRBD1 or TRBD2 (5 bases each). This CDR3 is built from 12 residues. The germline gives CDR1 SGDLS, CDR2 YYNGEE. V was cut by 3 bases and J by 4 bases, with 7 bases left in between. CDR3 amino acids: CASSGDGETQYF. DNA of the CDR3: TGTGCCAGCAGCGGGGACGGAGAGACCCAGTACTTC.

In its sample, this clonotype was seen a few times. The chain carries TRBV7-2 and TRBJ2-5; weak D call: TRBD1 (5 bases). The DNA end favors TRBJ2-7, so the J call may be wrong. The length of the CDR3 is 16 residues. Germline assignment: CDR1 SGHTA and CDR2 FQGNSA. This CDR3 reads CASSLVIGAPSYEQYF. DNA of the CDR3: TGTGCCAGCAGCTTAGTAATAGGGGCTCCCTCCTACGAGCAGTACTTC.

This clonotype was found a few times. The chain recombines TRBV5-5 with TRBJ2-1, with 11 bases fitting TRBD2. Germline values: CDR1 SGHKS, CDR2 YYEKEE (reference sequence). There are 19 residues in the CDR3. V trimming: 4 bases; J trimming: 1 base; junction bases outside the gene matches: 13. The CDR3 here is CASSQRTSGYSGSYNEQFF. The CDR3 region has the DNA TGTGCCAGCAGCCAGAGGACTAGCGGGTACTCAGGATCCTACAATGAGCAGTTCTTC.

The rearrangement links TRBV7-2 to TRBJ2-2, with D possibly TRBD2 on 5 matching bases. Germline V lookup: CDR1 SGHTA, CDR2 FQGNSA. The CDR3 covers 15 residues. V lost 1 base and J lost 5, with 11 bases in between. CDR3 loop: CASSLEGVGTGELFF. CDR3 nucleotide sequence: TGTGCCAGCAGCTTAGAGGGAGTGGGTACCGGGGAGCTGTTTTTT.

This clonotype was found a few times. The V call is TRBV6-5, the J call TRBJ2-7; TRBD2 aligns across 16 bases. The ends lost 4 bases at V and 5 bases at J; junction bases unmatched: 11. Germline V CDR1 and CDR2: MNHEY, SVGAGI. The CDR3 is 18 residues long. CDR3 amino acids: CASSSLGTSGRAINEQYF. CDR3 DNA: TGTGCCAGCAGTTCTCTGGGGACTAGCGGGAGGGCAATAAACGAGCAGTACTTC.

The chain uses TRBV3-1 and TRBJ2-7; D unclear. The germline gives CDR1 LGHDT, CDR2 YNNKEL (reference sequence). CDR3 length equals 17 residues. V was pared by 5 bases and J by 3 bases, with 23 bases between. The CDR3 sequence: CASSVQGITPPIYEQYF. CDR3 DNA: TGTGCCAGCAGCGTCCAAGGAATCACCCCTCCCATCTACGAGCAGTACTTC.

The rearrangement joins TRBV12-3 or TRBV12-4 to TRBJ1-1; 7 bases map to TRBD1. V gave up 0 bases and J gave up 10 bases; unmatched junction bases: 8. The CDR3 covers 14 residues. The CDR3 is CASSLAQGRLVAFF. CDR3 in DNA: TGTGCCAGCAGTTTAGCACAGGGGCGGCTAGTAGCTTTCTTT.

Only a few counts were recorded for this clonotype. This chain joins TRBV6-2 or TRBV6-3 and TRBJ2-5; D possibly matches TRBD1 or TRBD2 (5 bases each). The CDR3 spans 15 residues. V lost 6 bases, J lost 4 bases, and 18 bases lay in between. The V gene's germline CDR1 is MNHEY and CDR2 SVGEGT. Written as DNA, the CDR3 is TGTGCCAGCAGCGGTCGGGGCAGGGCTCCAGAGACCCAGTACTTC. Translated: CASSGRGRAPETQYF.

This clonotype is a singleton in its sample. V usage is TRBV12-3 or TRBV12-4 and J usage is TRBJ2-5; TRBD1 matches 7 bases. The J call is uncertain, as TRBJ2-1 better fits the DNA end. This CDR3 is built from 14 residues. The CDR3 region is CASWRTGSGIEQFF. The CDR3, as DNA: TGTGCCAGCTGGCGGACAGGTTCCGGCATTGAGCAGTTCTTC.

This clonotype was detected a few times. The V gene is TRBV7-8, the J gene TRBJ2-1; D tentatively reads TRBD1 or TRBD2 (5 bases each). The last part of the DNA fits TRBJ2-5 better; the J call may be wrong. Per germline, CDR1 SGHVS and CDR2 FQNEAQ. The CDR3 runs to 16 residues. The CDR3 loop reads CASSLAGTITGETQYF. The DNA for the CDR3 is TGTGCCAGCAGCTTAGCCGGGACGATAACCGGAGAGACCCAGTACTTC.

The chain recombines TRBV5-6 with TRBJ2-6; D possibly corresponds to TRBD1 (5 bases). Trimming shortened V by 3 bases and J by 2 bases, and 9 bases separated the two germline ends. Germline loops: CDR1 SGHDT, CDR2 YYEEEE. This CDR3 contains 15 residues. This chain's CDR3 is CASSSLGAGANVLTF. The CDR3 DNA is TGTGCCAGCAGCTCATTAGGGGCTGGGGCCAACGTCCTGACTTTC.

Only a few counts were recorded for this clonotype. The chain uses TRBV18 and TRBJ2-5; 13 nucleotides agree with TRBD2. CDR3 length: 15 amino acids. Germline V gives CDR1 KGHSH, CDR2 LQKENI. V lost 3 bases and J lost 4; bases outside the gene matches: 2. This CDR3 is CASSPWTSGGETQYF. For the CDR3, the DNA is TGTGCCAGCTCACCCTGGACTAGCGGGGGAGAGACCCAGTACTTC.

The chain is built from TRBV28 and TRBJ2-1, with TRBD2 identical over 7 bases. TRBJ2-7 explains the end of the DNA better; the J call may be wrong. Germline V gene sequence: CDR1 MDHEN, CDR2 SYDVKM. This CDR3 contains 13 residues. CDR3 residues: CASAPIPAGEQYF. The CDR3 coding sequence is TGTGCCAGCGCCCCGATCCCAGCGGGAGAGCAGTACTTC.

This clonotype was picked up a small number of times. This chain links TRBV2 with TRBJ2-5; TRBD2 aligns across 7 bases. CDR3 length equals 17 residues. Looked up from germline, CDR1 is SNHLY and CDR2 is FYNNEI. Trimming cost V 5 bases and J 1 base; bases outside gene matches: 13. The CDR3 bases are TGTGCCAGCAGTCTGGGGGGGACGACGGTACCCCAAGAGACCCAGTACTTC. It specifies CASSLGGTTVPQETQYF. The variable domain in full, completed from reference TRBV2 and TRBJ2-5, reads EPEVTQTPSHQVTQMGQEVILRCVPISNHLYFYWYRQILGQKVEFLVSFYNNEISEKSEIFDDQFSVERPDGSNFTLKIRSTKLEDSAMYFCASSLGGTTVPQETQYFGPGTRLLVL.

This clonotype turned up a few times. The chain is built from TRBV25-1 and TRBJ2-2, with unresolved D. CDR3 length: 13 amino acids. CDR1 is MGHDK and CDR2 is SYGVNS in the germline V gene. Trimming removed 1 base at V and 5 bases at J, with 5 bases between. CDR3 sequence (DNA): TGTGCCAGCAGTGAATGGGGTACCGGGGAGCTGTTTTTT. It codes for CASSEWGTGELFF.